These 14 T cell receptor beta chains were sequenced from one sample in a study of T cell responses to AZD1222 COVID-19 vaccine. TCRdb keeps only in-frame clones here, not all; method: immunoSEQ multiplex PCR. The table includes about 150,000 clones, about 92% detected once. Sequenced material: peripheral blood, taken on day 0 of AZD1222 vaccination. These receptors all come from an adult in good health.

V and J are TRBV5-4 and TRBJ1-1; no definite D call. This CDR3 is built from 13 residues. In germline, CDR1 is SGHNT, CDR2 YYREEE (reference sequence). The germline V and J ends were trimmed by 0 bases and 4 bases, with 7 bases remaining between them. The CDR3 DNA is TGTGCCAGCAGCTTGGATTCAGGCACTGAAGCTTTCTTT. Translating it yields CASSLDSGTEAFF.

The J gene is TRBJ1-2, the V gene TRBV28, with 9 nucleotides matching TRBD1. Germline CDR1 and CDR2: MDHEN and SYDVKM. V lost 9 bases, J lost 8 bases, and 31 bases stayed unmatched. This CDR3 has 20 residues. CDR3 in DNA: TGTGCCAGTAATCCCGGGACAGGGAGATTTTCAGTGGCCCCCGACTCCGGCTACACCTTC. Its translation: CASNPGTGRFSVAPDSGYTF.

The chain couples TRBV7-9 to TRBJ2-5, with TRBD2 as a possible D gene (6 bases). The germline V and J ends were trimmed by 8 bases and 5 bases, with 18 bases remaining between them. The CDR3 consists of 14 residues. Looked up from germline, CDR1 is SEHNR and CDR2 is FQNEAQ (reference sequence). CDR3 in amino acids: CASRAGQGSETQYF. CDR3 in DNA: TGTGCCAGCCGCGCGGGGCAGGGCTCTGAGACCCAGTACTTC.

This clone was detected once. The chain couples TRBV3-1 (or the pseudogene TRBV3-2) to TRBJ1-2; 7 bases line up with TRBD1. CDR1 and CDR2 from the germline V gene are LGHDT and YNNKEL (reference sequence). V shed 1 base, J shed 4 bases, and the junction held 6 bases outside the gene matches. This CDR3 spans 15 amino acids. The CDR3 coding sequence is TGTGCCAGCAGCCAAGGACAGGGCCGGATCTATGGCTACACCTTC. Translating it yields CASSQGQGRIYGYTF.

J is TRBJ1-4 and V is TRBV12-3 or TRBV12-4; no reliable D call. Trimming pared 6 bases from V and 7 bases from J, leaving 9 bases between. This CDR3 region has 12 residues. The CDR3 bases are TGTGCCAGCAGCCAGCTAGGTGAAAAACTGTTTTTT. Its translation: CASSQLGEKLFF.

The rearrangement uses TRBV7-2 and TRBJ2-3; possibly TRBD2 for D (5 bases). Germline CDR1 is SGHTA and CDR2 is FQGNSA. The CDR3 is 16 amino acids. Trimming removed 5 bases from V and 1 base from J, with 16 bases in between. The CDR3 nucleotides read TGTGCCAGCAGCCGCGACTACGCCCTGGGCACAGATACGCAGTATTTT. Amino acid sequence: CASSRDYALGTDTQYF. The full variable domain, its missing parts supplied by reference TRBV7-2 and TRBJ2-3, is GAGVSQSPSNKVTEKGKDVELRCDPISGHTALYWYRQSLGQGLEFLIYFQGNSAPDKSGLPSDRFSAERTGGSVSTLTIQRTQQEDSAVYLCASSRDYALGTDTQYFGPGTRLTVL.

The table lists this clone with a count of one. The chain is built from TRBV4-2 and TRBJ2-2; TRBD1 is a possible D gene (6 bases). Germline V lookup: CDR1 LGHNA, CDR2 YNFKEQ. The CDR3 is 15 amino acids. Trimming cost V 3 bases and J 6 bases, with 14 bases left between them. Written as DNA, the CDR3 is TGTGCCAGCAGCCAGAACAGGGTACGGGCCGGGGAGCTGTTTTTT. Residues: CASSQNRVRAGELFF.

This rearrangement joins TRBV28 to TRBJ2-5, with TRBD2 matching over 11 bases. CDR1 is MDHEN, CDR2 SYDVKM, per germline. This CDR3 contains 20 residues. After removal of 5 bases from V and 0 bases from J, the junction contained 17 bases not matched to a gene. In nucleotides, the CDR3 is TGTGCCAGCAGTCTCCCTTCGGGGGTAGCGGGGGGGCTATACCAAGAGACCCAGTACTTC. This encodes CASSLPSGVAGGLYQETQYF. Complete variable domain (other parts from reference TRBV28 and TRBJ2-5): DVKVTQSSRYLVKRTGEKVFLECVQDMDHENMFWYRQDPGLGLRLIYFSYDVKMKEKGDIPEGYSVSREKKERFSLILESASTNQTSMYLCASSLPSGVAGGLYQETQYFGPGTRLLVL.

The rearrangement uses TRBV7-9 and TRBJ1-5; D is unclear. From germline, CDR1 is SEHNR and CDR2 FQNEAQ (reference sequence). V lost 2 bases and J 7 bases, leaving 6 bases between the germline ends. The CDR3 loop spans 12 amino acids. CDR3 nucleotide sequence: TGTGCCAGCAGCTTAACCGAACAGCCCCAGCATTTT. Protein product: CASSLTEQPQHF.

The chain joins TRBV11-2 to TRBJ2-1, with 11 bases lining up with TRBD2. The CDR3 is 15 residues long. The germline CDR1 and CDR2 sequences are SGHAT and FQNNGV. The ends lost 3 bases at V and 9 bases at J; junction bases unmatched: 7. CDR3 coding DNA: TGTGCCAGCAGCTTCAGTAGCGGGGGGGTCAGTGAGCAGTTCTTC. Its translation is CASSFSSGGVSEQFF. The whole variable domain, remainder taken from reference TRBV11-2 and TRBJ2-1, is EAGVAQSPRYKIIEKRQSVAFWCNPISGHATLYWYQQILGQGPKLLIQFQNNGVVDDSQLPKDRFSAERLKGVDSTLKIQPAKLEDSAVYLCASSFSSGGVSEQFFGPGTRLTVL.

This clone was seen once. This chain links TRBV28 with TRBJ2-2; 8 bases fit TRBD1. The CDR3 runs to 14 residues. With V trimmed by 4 bases and J by 4 bases, 2 bases remained unmatched. Looked up from germline, CDR1 is MDHEN and CDR2 is SYDVKM. CDR3 sequence: CASSSGQGTGELFF. The CDR3 DNA follows: TGTGCCAGCAGTTCCGGACAGGGCACCGGGGAGCTGTTTTTT.

The chain has TRBV5-1 and TRBJ1-3, with no clear D. The germline V gene encodes CDR1 SGHRS and CDR2 YFSETQ. The V end was cut by 0 bases, the J end by 4 bases, with 14 bases between. This CDR3 is 16 amino acids long. The CDR3 protein is CASSLVGIYHGNTIYF. CDR3 DNA sequence: TGCGCCAGCAGCTTGGTAGGCATCTACCACGGAAACACCATATATTTT. The full variable domain, its missing parts supplied by reference TRBV5-1 and TRBJ1-3, is KAGVTQTPRYLIKTRGQQVTLSCSPISGHRSVSWYQQTPGQGLQFLFEYFSETQRNKGNFPGRFSGRQFSNSRSEMNVSTLELGDSALYLCASSLVGIYHGNTIYFGEGSWLTVV.

In regard to this clone: Germline is not matched at one junction end, which may reflect a read error. The chain has TRBV7-9 and TRBJ1-2, with D perhaps TRBD1 (5 bases). Per germline, CDR1 SEHNR and CDR2 FQNEAQ (reference sequence). This CDR3 comprises 12 residues. The CDR3 region has the DNA TGTGCCAGCAGCTTAGGATTGGGGCCAGCCCGCTTC. Protein: CASSLGLGPARF.

The chain joins TRBV18 to TRBJ1-2; D is unclear. This CDR3 has 14 residues. The V and J ends lost 6 bases and 1 base respectively, with 12 bases between them. Looked up from germline, CDR1 is KGHSH and CDR2 is LQKENI. The CDR3 bases are TGTGCCAGCTCCCCTCCCACGAGTAACTATGGCTACACCTTC. The encoded protein is CASSPPTSNYGYTF. Together with reference TRBV18 and TRBJ1-2, the CDR3 gives the full variable domain: NAGVMQNPRHLVRRRGQEARLRCSPMKGHSHVYWYRQLPEEGLKFMVYLQKENIIDESGMPKERFSAEFPKEGPSILRIQQVVRGDSAAYFCASSPPTSNYGYTFGSGTRLTVV.